This TCR beta chain derives from a study of T cell responses to AZD1222 COVID-19 vaccine. The method was immunoSEQ multiplex PCR; TCRdb's version includes in-frame clones alone and lacks a portion of them. The sample holds about 110,000 clones; about 94% are singletons and the top ten take around 3%. CDR3 size: 16 residues. Sequencing was performed on peripheral blood, taken 28 days after the second AZD1222 dose. V and J are TRBV21-1 and TRBJ2-7; the table's D call TRBD2 went unverified against the DNA. TRBV21-1 is labeled a pseudogene. This TCR derives from an adult who received the AZD1222 COVID-19 vaccine. CDR3 amino acids: CASSKRTAGGLYEQYF. For the CDR3, the DNA is TGTGCCAGCAGCAAAAGGACGGCGGGAGGGCTCTACGAGCAGTACTTC.